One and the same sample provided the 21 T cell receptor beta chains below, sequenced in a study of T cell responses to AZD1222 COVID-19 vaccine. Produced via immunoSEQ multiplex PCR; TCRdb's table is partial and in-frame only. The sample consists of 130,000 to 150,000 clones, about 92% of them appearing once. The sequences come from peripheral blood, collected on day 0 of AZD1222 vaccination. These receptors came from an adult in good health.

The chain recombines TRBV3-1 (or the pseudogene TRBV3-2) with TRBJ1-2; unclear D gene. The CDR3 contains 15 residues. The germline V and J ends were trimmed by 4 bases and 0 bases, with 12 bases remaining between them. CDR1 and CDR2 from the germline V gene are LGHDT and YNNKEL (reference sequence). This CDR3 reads CASSPGPLANYGYTF. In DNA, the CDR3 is TGTGCCAGCAGCCCCGGCCCCTTAGCTAACTATGGCTACACCTTC.

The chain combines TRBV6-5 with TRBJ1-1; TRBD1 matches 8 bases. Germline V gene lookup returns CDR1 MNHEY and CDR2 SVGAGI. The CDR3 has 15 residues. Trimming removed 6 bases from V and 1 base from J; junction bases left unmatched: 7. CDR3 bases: TGTGCCAGCAGCTTAGGACAGGGCGGGAACACTGAAGCTTTCTTT. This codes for CASSLGQGGNTEAFF.

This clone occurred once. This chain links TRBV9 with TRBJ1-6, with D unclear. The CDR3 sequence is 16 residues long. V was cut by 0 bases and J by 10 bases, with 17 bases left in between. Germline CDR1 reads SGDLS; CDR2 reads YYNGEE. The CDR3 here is CASSVEGRILESPLHF. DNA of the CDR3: TGTGCCAGCAGCGTAGAGGGCCGGATCTTGGAATCACCCCTCCACTTT.

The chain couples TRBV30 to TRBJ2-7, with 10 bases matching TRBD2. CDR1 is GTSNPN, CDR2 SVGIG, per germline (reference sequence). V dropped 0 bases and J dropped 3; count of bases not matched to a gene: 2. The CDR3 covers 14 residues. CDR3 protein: CAWSVASGGYEQYF. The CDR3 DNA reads TGTGCCTGGAGTGTTGCTAGCGGGGGCTACGAGCAGTACTTC.

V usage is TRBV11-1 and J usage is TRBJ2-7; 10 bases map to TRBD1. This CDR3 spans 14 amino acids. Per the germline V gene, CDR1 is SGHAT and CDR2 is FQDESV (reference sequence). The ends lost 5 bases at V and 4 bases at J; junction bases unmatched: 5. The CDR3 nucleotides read TGTGCCAGCAGCCGACAGGGGGCATCGTACGAGCAGTACTTC. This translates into CASSRQGASYEQYF.

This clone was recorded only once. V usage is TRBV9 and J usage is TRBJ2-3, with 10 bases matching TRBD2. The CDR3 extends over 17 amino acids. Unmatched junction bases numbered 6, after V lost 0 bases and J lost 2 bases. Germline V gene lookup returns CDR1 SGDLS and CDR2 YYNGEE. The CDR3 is CASSVGDSGRYTDTQYF. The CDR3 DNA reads TGTGCCAGCAGCGTAGGAGATAGCGGGAGGTACACAGATACGCAGTATTTT.

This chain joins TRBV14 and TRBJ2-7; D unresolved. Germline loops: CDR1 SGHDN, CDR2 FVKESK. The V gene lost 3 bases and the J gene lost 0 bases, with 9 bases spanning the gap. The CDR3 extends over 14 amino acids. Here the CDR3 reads CASSHSPSSYEQYF. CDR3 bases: TGTGCCAGCAGCCATTCGCCGAGCTCCTACGAGCAGTACTTC.

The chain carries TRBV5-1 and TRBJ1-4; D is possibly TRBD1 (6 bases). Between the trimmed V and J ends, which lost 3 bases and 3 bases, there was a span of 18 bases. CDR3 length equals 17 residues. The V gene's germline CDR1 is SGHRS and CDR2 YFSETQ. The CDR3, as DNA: TGCGCCAGCAGCTCGTTATCGACGGGGGCGTCTAATGAAAAACTGTTTTTT. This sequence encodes CASSSLSTGASNEKLFF. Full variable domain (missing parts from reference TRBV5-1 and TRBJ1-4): KAGVTQTPRYLIKTRGQQVTLSCSPISGHRSVSWYQQTPGQGLQFLFEYFSETQRNKGNFPGRFSGRQFSNSRSEMNVSTLELGDSALYLCASSSLSTGASNEKLFFGSGTQLSVL.

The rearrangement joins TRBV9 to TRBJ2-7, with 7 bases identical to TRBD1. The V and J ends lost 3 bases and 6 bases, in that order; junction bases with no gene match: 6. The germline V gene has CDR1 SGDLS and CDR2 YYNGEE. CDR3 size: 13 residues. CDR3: CASSAPGGVEQYF. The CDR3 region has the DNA TGTGCCAGCAGCGCTCCAGGGGGTGTCGAGCAGTACTTC.

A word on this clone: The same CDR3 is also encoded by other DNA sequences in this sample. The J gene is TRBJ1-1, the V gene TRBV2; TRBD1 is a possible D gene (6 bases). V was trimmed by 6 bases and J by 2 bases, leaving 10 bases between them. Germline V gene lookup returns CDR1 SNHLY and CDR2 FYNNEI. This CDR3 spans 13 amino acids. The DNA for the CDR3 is TGTGCCAGCAGCGTCAGGGGAAACACTGAAGCTTTCTTT. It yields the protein CASSVRGNTEAFF.

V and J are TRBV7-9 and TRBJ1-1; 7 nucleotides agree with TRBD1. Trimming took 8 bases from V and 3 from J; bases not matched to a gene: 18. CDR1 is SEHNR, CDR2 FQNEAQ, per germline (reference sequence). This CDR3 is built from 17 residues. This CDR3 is CASSTPGQSPLDTEAFF. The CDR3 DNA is TGTGCCAGCTCGACCCCGGGACAGAGCCCATTGGACACTGAAGCTTTCTTT.

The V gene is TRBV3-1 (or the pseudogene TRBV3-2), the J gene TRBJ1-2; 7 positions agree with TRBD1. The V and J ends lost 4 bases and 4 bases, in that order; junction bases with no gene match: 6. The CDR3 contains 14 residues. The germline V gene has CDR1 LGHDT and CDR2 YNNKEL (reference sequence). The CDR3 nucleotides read TGTGCCAGCAGCCCTTTAGGGGGCTCCTATGGCTACACCTTC. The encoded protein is CASSPLGGSYGYTF.

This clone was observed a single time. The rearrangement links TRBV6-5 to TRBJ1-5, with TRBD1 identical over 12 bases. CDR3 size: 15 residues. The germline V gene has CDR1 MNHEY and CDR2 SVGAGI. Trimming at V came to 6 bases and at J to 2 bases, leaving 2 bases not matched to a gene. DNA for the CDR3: TGTGCCAGCAGGGGACAGGGGGCCCGCAATCAGCCCCAGCATTTT. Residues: CASRGQGARNQPQHF.

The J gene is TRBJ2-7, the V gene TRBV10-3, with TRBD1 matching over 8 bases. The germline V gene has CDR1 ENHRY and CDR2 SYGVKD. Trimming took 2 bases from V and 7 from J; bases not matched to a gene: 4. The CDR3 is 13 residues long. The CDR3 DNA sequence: TGTGCCATCAGTGAGGGACAGGGACGAGAGCAGTACTTC. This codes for CAISEGQGREQYF.

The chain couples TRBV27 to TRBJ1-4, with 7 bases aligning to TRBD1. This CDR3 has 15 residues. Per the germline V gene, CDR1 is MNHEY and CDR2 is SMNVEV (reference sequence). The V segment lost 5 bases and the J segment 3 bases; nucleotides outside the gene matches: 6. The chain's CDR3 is CASSPRGAANEKLFF. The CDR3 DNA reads TGTGCCAGCAGTCCCAGGGGGGCAGCTAATGAAAAACTGTTTTTT.

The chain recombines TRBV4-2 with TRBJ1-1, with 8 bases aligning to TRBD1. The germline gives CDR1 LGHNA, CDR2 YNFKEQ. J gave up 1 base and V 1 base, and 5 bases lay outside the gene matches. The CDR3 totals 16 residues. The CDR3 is CASSQAQGASNTEAFF. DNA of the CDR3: TGTGCCAGCAGCCAAGCCCAGGGGGCGTCGAACACTGAAGCTTTCTTT.

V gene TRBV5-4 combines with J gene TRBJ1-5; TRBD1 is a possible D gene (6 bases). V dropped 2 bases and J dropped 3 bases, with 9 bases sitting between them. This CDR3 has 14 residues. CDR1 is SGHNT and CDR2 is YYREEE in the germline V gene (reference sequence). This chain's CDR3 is CASSFGGHNQPQHF. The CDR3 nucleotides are TGTGCCAGCAGCTTCGGGGGGCACAATCAGCCCCAGCATTTT.

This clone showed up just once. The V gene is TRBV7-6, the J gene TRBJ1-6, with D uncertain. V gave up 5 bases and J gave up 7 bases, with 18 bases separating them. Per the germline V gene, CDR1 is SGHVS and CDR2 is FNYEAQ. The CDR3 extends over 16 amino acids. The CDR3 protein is CASSPSVPRANSPLHF. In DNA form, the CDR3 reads TGTGCCAGCAGCCCTAGCGTACCGCGGGCAAATTCACCCCTCCACTTT.

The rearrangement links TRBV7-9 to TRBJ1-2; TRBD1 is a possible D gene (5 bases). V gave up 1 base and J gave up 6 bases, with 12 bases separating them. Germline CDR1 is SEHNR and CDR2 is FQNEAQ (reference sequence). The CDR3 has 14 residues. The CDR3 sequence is CASSLVGRVDGYTF. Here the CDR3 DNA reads TGTGCCAGCAGCTTAGTCGGCAGGGTGGATGGCTACACCTTC.

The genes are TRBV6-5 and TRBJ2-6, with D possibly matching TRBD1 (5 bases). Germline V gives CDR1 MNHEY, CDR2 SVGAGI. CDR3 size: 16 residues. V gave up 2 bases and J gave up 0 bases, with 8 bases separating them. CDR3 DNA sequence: TGTGCCAGCAGTTACCAGGGTGGCTCTGGGGCCAACGTCCTGACTTTC. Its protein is CASSYQGGSGANVLTF.

CDR3 nucleotides: TGTGCCAGCACCCCTTTGGGGACAGGGTCCTACGAGCAGTACTTC. Protein: CASTPLGTGSYEQYF. J is TRBJ2-7 and V is TRBV27; TRBD1 matches 9 bases. The CDR3 runs to 15 residues. V lost 7 bases to trimming and J lost 1 base; unmatched junction nucleotides: 8. Germline CDR1 and CDR2: MNHEY and SMNVEV (reference sequence).